A selection of T cell receptor beta chains follows, all from one sample in a study of blood T cell repertoires in COVID-19. This table comes from immunoSEQ multiplex PCR, and its TCRdb copy is limited to in-frame clones, with some not included. The profile covers tens of thousands of clones, with 90% appearing a single time and roughly 1% taken by the ten largest. What was sequenced was peripheral blood. The receptor set was obtained from a woman between 45 and 60 years old in a cohort sampled during active COVID-19. Both conserved end residues are part of each CDR3. Each record gives: V gene, CDR3 protein.

TRBV6-5,CASSYSPGAGNTIYF
TRBV27,CASSFRGTEAFF
TRBV7-8,CASSLEDRVNEQYF
TRBV5-1,CASSEGTGGNEQYF
TRBV5-1,CASSKGQGSTDTQYF
TRBV4-1,CASSPRKSTSGRSDTQYF
TRBV6-5,CASSYRQGGQPQHF
TRBV4-2,CASSQSGSSYNEQFF
TRBV5-5,CASSLDRGGYTF
TRBV11-3,CASSLGPTGTQFF
TRBV11-3,CASSFGNGNTEAFF
TRBV27,CASSPLQGAYGYTF
TRBV4-1,CASSQLLATAGELFF
TRBV28,CASSLRGAGQETQYF
TRBV4-1,CASSQAALLSVPYNEQFF
TRBV11-3,CASSFSGTDTQYF
TRBV6-5,CASTPGLAMTGELFF
TRBV6-5,CASRQREGPYEQYF
TRBV2,CASSERFNSPLHF
TRBV4-1,CASSRTGRTYEQYF
TRBV10-1,CASSLDTSSYEQYF
TRBV7-8,CASSLAAAAPSNQPQHF
TRBV7-2,CASSPLRLSNEQYF
TRBV28,CASSFGGAGSPLHF
TRBV5-1,CASTLKDSSYEQYF
TRBV5-1,CASSLVSGGTGELFF
TRBV6-1,CASSEMAAQNQPQHF
TRBV24-1,CATSDMGLAEGNEQFF
TRBV6-2/TRBV6-3,CASSYNLPGVGEQYF
TRBV18,CASSGREGQETQYF
TRBV7-9,CASSFVTGDHTEAFF
TRBV28,CASRGPSGQPQHF
TRBV18,CASSPGIPGQGGNQPQHF
TRBV24-1,CATSEPKGVETQYF
TRBV2,CASSETSGRTDTQYF
TRBV15,CATSRDNSEAGDTGELFF
TRBV4-1,CASSLEAASSYEQYF
TRBV28,CASSLNIGGGDGETQYF
TRBV6-2/TRBV6-3,CASSYSSGFGNQPQHF
TRBV4-1,CASSPGQGPRSGANVLTF
TRBV28,CASSWGTGVLMLYEQYF
TRBV27,CASLVGGGSTEAFF
TRBV11-2,CASTRTVQETQYF
TRBV3-1/TRBV3-2,CASSLQGAANEKLFF
TRBV19,CASSGQPTSYEQYF
TRBV5-1,CASSFYQEDEKLFF
TRBV2,CASSVGLAGYNEQFF
TRBV29-1,CSVDPSGRGEQYF
TRBV9,CASSVASAASGTEAFF
TRBV2,CASRTGTSIVEQFF
TRBV24-1,CATSDRRGMNTEAFF
TRBV11-3,CASSFPPGLAGGDEQFF
TRBV9,CASSSPGQGANEQYF
TRBV5-1,CASSRTSGGSGANVLTF
TRBV5-1,CASSLAGGQLAGELFF
TRBV28,CASSLEGAGYGYTF
TRBV6-5,CASSSGVMGGYTF
TRBV24-1,CATSDSTSGRPYEQYF
TRBV3-1/TRBV3-2,CASSQGGGTGGHEQYF